Sequencing of this TCR beta chain was carried out in a study of cytomegalovirus exposure and HLA in healthy donors. 60 Vbeta and 13 Jbeta primers were used in PCR. Sequencing used immunoSEQ multiplex PCR; TCRdb keeps in-frame clones, though not all of them. Of 120,000 or so clones in the sample, roughly 62% were seen once. The CDR3 has 15 residues. The germline V and J ends were trimmed by 1 base and 0 bases, with 9 bases remaining between them. Germline V gene lookup returns CDR1 SGHTA and CDR2 FQGNSA. This sequence joins TRBV7-2 and TRBJ2-5; D ambiguous. The sequenced sample was PBMCs. This TCR came from a man under 40 in good health and CMV-seropositive. The CDR3 here is CASSLEFAYQETQYF. The CDR3 region has the DNA TGTGCCAGCAGCTTAGAATTTGCGTACCAAGAGACCCAGTACTTC.